A single sample gave rise to the 2 T cell receptor beta chains below, sequenced in a study of T cells in Graves' hyperthyroidism and ophthalmopathy (dated by TCRdb to the late 2010s). The method behind the library was multiplex PCR. TCRdb lists the instrument as Illumina HiSeq 2000. The TCR beta CDR3 regions were amplified from RNA transcripts. For the first round of RT-PCR on the TCR CDR3, the HTBI primer set was used together with the Qiagen OneStep RT-PCR kit. The public reads were run again by TCRdb, first through fastp at Q25 and then through MiXCR, and only productive beta chains were kept. One record per CDR3 amino acid sequence lists the most common genes and DNA. The sample table holds about 640,000 distinct CDR3 sequences, of which roughly 14% were seen once. The ten most abundant clones make up approximately 12% of the sample. The sequenced material came from blood. The receptors come from a woman in her forties or fifties with Graves' ophthalmopathy.

This clonotype has at least ten counts. The chain links TRBV15 to TRBJ2-3; D tentatively fits TRBD1 or TRBD2 (5 bases each). Trimming pared 2 bases from V and 2 bases from J, leaving 11 bases between. The CDR3 runs 15 residues. The V gene's germline CDR1 is LNHNV and CDR2 YYDKDF (reference sequence). CDR3 sequence (DNA): TGTGCCACCAGCAGAATGGGGGACCTCACAGATACGCAGTATTTT. Encoded protein: CATSRMGDLTDTQYF.

At least ten counts were recorded for this clonotype. The chain joins TRBV7-2 to TRBJ1-1; D may be TRBD1 (6 bases). V lost 4 bases to trimming and J lost 10 bases, with 13 bases between them. The CDR3 is 12 residues long. Germline CDR1 SGHTA, CDR2 FQGNSA. CDR3 coding DNA: TGTGCCAGCAGCTCCACAGGGATTGGAGCTTTCTTT. It yields the protein CASSSTGIGAFF.